This T cell receptor beta chain appears in the sequencing data of a study of control samples from healthy donors and cancer patients. Clones were sequenced by immunoSEQ multiplex PCR, and TCRdb holds only the in-frame ones, with some missing. The data show more than 75,000 clones, 70% to 90% seen once. V gave up 5 bases and J gave up 2 bases, with 6 bases separating them. CDR3 size: 12 residues. Per germline, CDR1 SNHLY and CDR2 FYNNEI. The specimen was PBMCs. This chain uses TRBV2 with TRBJ2-5; D call uncertain. This sequence was found in a woman aged 60-75 years with head and neck cancer. The CDR3 bases are TGTGCCAGCAGTATACAGCAAGAGACCCAGTACTTC. It yields the protein CASSIQQETQYF. The full variable domain, rest sourced from reference TRBV2 and TRBJ2-5, is EPEVTQTPSHQVTQMGQEVILRCVPISNHLYFYWYRQILGQKVEFLVSFYNNEISEKSEIFDDQFSVERPDGSNFTLKIRSTKLEDSAMYFCASSIQQETQYFGPGTRLLVL.